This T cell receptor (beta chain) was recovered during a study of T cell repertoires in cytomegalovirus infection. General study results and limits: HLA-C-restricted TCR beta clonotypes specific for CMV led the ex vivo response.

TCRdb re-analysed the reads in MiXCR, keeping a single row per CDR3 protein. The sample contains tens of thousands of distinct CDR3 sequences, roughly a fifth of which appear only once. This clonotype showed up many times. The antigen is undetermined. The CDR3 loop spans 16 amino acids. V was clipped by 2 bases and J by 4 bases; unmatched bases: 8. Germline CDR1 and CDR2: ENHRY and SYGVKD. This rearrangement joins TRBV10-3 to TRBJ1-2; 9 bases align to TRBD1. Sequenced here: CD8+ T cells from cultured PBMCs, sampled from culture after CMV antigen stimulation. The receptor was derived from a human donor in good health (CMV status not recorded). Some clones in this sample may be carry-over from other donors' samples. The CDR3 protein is CAISEPRQGDIYGYTF. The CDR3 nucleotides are TGTGCCATCAGTGAGCCGCGACAGGGGGATATCTATGGCTACACCTTC.